Below, one T cell receptor beta chain is given with its context. This sample is drawn from a study of control samples from healthy donors and cancer patients. Sequencing was performed with immunoSEQ multiplex PCR; in TCRdb, only in-frame clones are kept and a portion is missing. This table holds roughly 38,000 clones, over 80% found once. Germline trimming cut 6 bases from V and 7 bases from J; bases unmatched to any gene: 13. The germline V gene has CDR1 SGHAT and CDR2 FQDESV (reference sequence). The CDR3 covers 16 residues. Sequencing was carried out using blood. The sequence was collected from a man in his sixties in good health. V usage is TRBV11-1 and J usage is TRBJ2-1; the match to TRBD2 covers 9 bases. The DNA of the CDR3 is TGTGCCAGCAGTACCGTGACTAGCGGTCTTCGGAATGAGCAGTTCTTC. This encodes CASSTVTSGLRNEQFF.